The TCR beta chain described here comes from a study of T-cell reconstitution after alpha-beta-depleted transplantation in children. The TCRbeta library incorporated unique molecular identifiers. MiXCR, run by TCRdb on the PCR reads, gives a single entry per CDR3 protein. The table has 60,000 to 80,000 distinct CDR3 sequences, about 6.7% seen once. Ten or more counts support this clonotype. Germline CDR1 MGHRA, CDR2 YSYEKL. The V segment lost 0 bases and the J segment 2 bases; nucleotides outside the gene matches: 12. The CDR3 runs to 19 residues. The chain has TRBV4-1 and TRBJ1-5, with 8 bases fitting TRBD1. The starting material was PBMCs from the stem cell graft donor, obtained from the stem cell graft. This clonotype was sampled from a human donor who donated a stem cell graft to a child with acute lymphoblastic leukemia. The CDR3 loop reads CASSQDRGRGREGNQPQHF. DNA for the CDR3: TGCGCCAGCAGCCAAGATAGAGGCAGGGGGCGGGAGGGCAATCAGCCCCAGCATTTT.